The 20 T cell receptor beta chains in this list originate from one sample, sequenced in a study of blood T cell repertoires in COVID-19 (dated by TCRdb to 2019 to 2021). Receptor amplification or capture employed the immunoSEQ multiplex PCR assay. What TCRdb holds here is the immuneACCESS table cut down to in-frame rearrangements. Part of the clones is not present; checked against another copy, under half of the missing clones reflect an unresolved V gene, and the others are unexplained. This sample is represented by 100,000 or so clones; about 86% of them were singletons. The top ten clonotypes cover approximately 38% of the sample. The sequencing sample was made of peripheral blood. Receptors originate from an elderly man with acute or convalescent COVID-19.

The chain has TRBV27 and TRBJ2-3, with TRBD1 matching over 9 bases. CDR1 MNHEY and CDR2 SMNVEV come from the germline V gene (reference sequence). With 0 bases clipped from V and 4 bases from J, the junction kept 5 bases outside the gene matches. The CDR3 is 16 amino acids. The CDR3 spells CASSLSGQGRSDTQYF. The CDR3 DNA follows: TGTGCCAGCAGTTTATCGGGACAGGGAAGGTCAGATACGCAGTATTTT.

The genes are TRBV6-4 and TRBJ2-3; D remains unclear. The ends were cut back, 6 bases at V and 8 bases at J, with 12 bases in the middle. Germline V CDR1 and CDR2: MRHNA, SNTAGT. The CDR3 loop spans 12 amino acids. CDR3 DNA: TGTGCCAGCAGAGACCAGACGGGTACGCAGTATTTT. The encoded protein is CASRDQTGTQYF.

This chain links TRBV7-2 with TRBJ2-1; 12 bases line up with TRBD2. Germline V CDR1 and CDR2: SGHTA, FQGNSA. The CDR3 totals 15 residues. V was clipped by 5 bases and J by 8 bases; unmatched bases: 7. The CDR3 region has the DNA TGTGCCAGCAGCACCACTAGCGGGAGGTCTCATGAGCAGTTCTTC. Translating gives CASSTTSGRSHEQFF.

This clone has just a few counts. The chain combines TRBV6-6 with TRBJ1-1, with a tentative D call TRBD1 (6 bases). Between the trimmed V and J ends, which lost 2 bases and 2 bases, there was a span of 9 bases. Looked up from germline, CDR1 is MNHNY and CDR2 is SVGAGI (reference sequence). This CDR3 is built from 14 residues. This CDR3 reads CASSYTGTNTEAFF. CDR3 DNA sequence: TGTGCCAGCAGTTACACAGGGACAAACACTGAAGCTTTCTTT.

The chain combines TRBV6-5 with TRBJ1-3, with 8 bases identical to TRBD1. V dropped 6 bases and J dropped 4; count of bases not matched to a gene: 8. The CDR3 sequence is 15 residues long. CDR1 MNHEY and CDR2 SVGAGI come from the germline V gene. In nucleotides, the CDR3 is TGTGCCAGCAGAAGAGACAGGGGAACAGGAAACACCATATATTTT. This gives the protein CASRRDRGTGNTIYF.

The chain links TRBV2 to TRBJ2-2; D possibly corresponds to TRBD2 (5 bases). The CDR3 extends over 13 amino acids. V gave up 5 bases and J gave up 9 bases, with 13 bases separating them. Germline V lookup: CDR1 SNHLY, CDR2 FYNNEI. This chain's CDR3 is CASSPGPGRELFF. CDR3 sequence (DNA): TGTGCCAGCAGTCCGGGTCCGGGGAGGGAGCTGTTTTTT.

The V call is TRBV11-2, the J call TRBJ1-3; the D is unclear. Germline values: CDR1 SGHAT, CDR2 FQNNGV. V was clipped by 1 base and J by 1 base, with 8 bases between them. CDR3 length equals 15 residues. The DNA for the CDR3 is TGTGCCAGCAGCTTAGGCCGCAGATCTGGAAACACCATATATTTT. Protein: CASSLGRRSGNTIYF.

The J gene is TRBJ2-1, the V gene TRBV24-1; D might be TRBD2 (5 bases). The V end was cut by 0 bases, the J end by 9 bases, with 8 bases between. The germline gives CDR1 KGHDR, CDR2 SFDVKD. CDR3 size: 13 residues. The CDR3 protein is CATSDLYAGEQFF. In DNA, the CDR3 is TGTGCCACCAGTGATTTGTACGCGGGTGAGCAGTTCTTC.

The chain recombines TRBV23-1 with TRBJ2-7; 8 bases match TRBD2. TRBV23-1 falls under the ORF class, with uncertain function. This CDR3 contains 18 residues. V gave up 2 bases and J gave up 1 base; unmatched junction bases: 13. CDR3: CASSQRSVSGGKSYEQYF. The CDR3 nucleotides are TGCGCCAGCAGTCAAAGGTCAGTGTCGGGGGGGAAATCCTACGAGCAGTACTTC.

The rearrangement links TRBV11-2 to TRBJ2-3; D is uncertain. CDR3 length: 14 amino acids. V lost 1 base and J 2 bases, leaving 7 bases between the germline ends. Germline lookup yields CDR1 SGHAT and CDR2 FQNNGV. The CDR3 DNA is TGTGCCAGCAGCTTAGCCCAGATCACAGATACGCAGTATTTT. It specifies CASSLAQITDTQYF.

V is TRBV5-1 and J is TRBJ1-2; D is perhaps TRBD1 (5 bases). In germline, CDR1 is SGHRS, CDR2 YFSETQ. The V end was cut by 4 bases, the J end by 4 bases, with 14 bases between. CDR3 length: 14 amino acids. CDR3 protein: CASSVDSGIYGYTF. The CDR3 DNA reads TGCGCCAGCAGCGTCGACAGCGGGATCTATGGCTACACCTTC.

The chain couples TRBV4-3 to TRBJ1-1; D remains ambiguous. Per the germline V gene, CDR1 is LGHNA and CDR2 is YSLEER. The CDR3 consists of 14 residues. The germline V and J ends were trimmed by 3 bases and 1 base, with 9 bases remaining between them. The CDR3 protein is CASSQERQNTEAFF. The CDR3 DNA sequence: TGCGCCAGCAGCCAGGAACGACAGAACACTGAAGCTTTCTTT.

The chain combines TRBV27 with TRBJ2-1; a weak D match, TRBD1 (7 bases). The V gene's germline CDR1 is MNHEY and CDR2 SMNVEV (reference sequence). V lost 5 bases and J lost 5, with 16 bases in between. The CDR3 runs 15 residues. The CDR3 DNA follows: TGTGCCAGCAGTACCGTAGGGGGCGGGAACAATGAGCAGTTCTTC. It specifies CASSTVGGGNNEQFF.

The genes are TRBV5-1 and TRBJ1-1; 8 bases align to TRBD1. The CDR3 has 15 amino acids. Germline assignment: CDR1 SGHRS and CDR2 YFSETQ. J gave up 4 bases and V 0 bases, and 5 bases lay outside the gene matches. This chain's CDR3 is CASSLGLQGATEAFF. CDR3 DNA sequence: TGCGCCAGCAGCTTGGGCCTTCAGGGGGCCACTGAAGCTTTCTTT.

CDR3 amino acids: CASSYSYQPQHF. The CDR3 DNA is TGTGCCAGCAGTTATTCCTATCAGCCCCAGCATTTT. The V and J genes are TRBV6-2 or TRBV6-3 and TRBJ1-5; D call uncertain. The CDR3 runs to 12 residues. Germline V gene lookup returns CDR1 MNHEY and CDR2 SVGEGT. Trimming removed 3 bases from V and 5 bases from J, with 5 bases in between.

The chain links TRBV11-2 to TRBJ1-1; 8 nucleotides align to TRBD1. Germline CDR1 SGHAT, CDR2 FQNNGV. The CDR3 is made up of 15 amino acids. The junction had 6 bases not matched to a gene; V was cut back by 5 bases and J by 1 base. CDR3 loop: CASSDRGQGNTEAFF. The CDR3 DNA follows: TGTGCCAGCAGCGATCGAGGACAGGGGAACACTGAAGCTTTCTTT. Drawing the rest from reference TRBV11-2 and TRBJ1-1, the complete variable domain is EAGVAQSPRYKIIEKRQSVAFWCNPISGHATLYWYQQILGQGPKLLIQFQNNGVVDDSQLPKDRFSAERLKGVDSTLKIQPAKLEDSAVYLCASSDRGQGNTEAFFGQGTRLTVV.

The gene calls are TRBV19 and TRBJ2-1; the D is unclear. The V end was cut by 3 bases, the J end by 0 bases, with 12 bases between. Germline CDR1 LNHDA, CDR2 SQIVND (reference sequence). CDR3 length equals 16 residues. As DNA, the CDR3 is TGTGCCAGTAGTATCGTCAGCGTGTACTCCTACAATGAGCAGTTCTTC. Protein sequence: CASSIVSVYSYNEQFF.

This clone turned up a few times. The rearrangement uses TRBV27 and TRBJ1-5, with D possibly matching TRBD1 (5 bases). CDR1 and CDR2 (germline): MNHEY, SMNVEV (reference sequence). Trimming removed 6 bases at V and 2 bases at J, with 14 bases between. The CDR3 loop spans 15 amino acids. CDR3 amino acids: CASSAGFYGNQPQHF. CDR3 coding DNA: TGTGCCAGCAGCGCAGGGTTTTACGGCAATCAGCCCCAGCATTTT.

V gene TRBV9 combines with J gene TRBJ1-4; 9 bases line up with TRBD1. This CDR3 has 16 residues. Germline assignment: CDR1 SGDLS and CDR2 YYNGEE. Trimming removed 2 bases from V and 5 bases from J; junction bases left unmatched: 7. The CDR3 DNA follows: TGTGCCAGCAGCGTCAATTCCGGGACAGGGAATGAAAAACTGTTTTTT. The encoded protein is CASSVNSGTGNEKLFF. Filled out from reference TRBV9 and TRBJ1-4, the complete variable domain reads DSGVTQTPKHLITATGQRVTLRCSPRSGDLSVYWYQQSLDQGLQFLIQYYNGEERAKGNILERFSAQQFPDLHSELNLSSLELGDSALYFCASSVNSGTGNEKLFFGSGTQLSVL.

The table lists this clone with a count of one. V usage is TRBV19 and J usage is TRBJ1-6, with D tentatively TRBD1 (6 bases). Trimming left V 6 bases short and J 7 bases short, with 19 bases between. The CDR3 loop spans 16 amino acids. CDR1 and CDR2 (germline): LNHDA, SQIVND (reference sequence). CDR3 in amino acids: CASSNLGTGTNSPLHF. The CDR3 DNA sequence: TGTGCCAGTAGCAATCTTGGAACAGGGACAAATTCACCCCTCCACTTT.